One and the same sample provided the 10 T cell receptor beta chains below, sequenced in a study of blood T cells in healthy people across ages. Sample-barcoded 5' priming and a J-beta primer mix drove a second PCR of roughly 7 to 11 cycles. A single record per CDR3 protein comes from TCRdb applying MiXCR to the 5' RACE reads. The sample holds over a million distinct CDR3 sequences, 45% to 70% seen once. The sample taken for sequencing was blood. The receptors were gathered from a man in his late teens or twenties in good health.

CDR3 in DNA: TGTGCCAGCAGCCCCATCTCCCCAATAGGTAGCGGGGGCGGGGAGACCCAGTACTTC. It specifies CASSPISPIGSGGGETQYF. The rearrangement links TRBV7-2 to TRBJ2-5, with 9 bases aligning to TRBD2. The germline V gene encodes CDR1 SGHTA and CDR2 FQGNSA. The CDR3 loop spans 19 amino acids. The trim removed 5 bases at V and 5 bases at J, leaving 21 bases unmatched.

The chain combines TRBV7-2 with TRBJ2-3; 8 positions agree with TRBD1. CDR3 length equals 16 residues. The germline gives CDR1 SGHTA, CDR2 FQGNSA. Losses at the gene ends were 5 bases for V and 2 bases for J; bases not matched to a gene: 9. CDR3 coding DNA: TGTGCCAGCAGCCCGCGGACAGGGCCAAACACAGATACGCAGTATTTT. Translation gives CASSPRTGPNTDTQYF.

This chain joins TRBV20-1 and TRBJ2-7; D not resolved. V lost 0 bases to trimming and J lost 2 bases, with 5 bases between them. The CDR3 has 12 residues. The V gene's germline CDR1 is DFQATT and CDR2 SNEGSKA (reference sequence). The CDR3 here is CSARDATYEQYF. For the CDR3, the DNA is TGCAGTGCTAGAGATGCCACCTACGAGCAGTACTTC.

This chain joins TRBV6-6 and TRBJ1-2; tentatively, D is TRBD1 (6 bases). Per germline, CDR1 MNHNY and CDR2 SVGAGI (reference sequence). Trimming stripped 10 bases from V and 0 bases from J, with 12 bases between. The CDR3 sequence is 13 residues long. The CDR3 bases are TGTGCCACCTTACAGGGCGCTAACTATGGCTACACCTTC. This sequence encodes CATLQGANYGYTF.

This chain uses TRBV29-1 with TRBJ2-1, with unresolved D. From germline, CDR1 is SQVTM and CDR2 ANQGSEA. The CDR3 contains 13 residues. V lost 5 bases and J lost 0, with 8 bases in between. The CDR3 protein is CSVPYSSYNEQFF. CDR3 DNA sequence: TGCAGCGTTCCTTATAGCTCCTACAATGAGCAGTTCTTC.

This clonotype was recorded a few times. CDR3 loop: CASSPGTISGANVLTF. In nucleotides, the CDR3 is TGTGCCAGCTCACCCGGGACAATCTCTGGGGCCAACGTCCTGACTTTC. V and J are TRBV18 and TRBJ2-6, with D possibly matching TRBD1 (6 bases). The CDR3 runs to 16 residues. Germline CDR1 is KGHSH and CDR2 is LQKENI. Trimming stripped 3 bases from V and 0 bases from J, with 9 bases between.

This clonotype was recorded only once. The genes are TRBV5-1 and TRBJ2-1; tentatively, D is TRBD1 (5 bases). This CDR3 spans 13 amino acids. In germline, CDR1 is SGHRS, CDR2 YFSETQ. Trimming took 5 bases from V and 8 from J, leaving 14 bases between them. CDR3 sequence reads: CASRGALRDEQFF. The CDR3 nucleotides are TGCGCCAGCAGAGGGGCTCTCCGCGATGAGCAGTTCTTC. The complete variable domain, with remaining parts taken from reference TRBV5-1 and TRBJ2-1, reads KAGVTQTPRYLIKTRGQQVTLSCSPISGHRSVSWYQQTPGQGLQFLFEYFSETQRNKGNFPGRFSGRQFSNSRSEMNVSTLELGDSALYLCASRGALRDEQFFGPGTRLTVL.

This clonotype was detected only a few times. The V call is TRBV4-1, the J call TRBJ2-3; D gene ambiguous. The V and J ends lost 0 bases and 4 bases respectively, with 8 bases between them. Germline values: CDR1 MGHRA, CDR2 YSYEKL. This CDR3 comprises 14 residues. The CDR3 bases are TGCGCCAGCAGCCAAGAAGACTCCTCAGATACGCAGTATTTT. Protein sequence: CASSQEDSSDTQYF.

This chain uses TRBV12-3 or TRBV12-4 with TRBJ2-1, with D unclear. The CDR3 has 14 amino acids. V lost 3 bases, J lost 5 bases, and 11 bases lay in between. The CDR3 DNA follows: TGTGCCAGCAGTTTCGGTTTGAATAACAATGAGCAGTTCTTC. Residues: CASSFGLNNNEQFF.

Of note for this clonotype: The junction departs from the called germline gene at one end, perhaps through a read error. The chain carries TRBV20-1 and TRBJ2-7; D gene uncertain. The CDR3 loop spans 14 amino acids. Germline values: CDR1 DFQATT, CDR2 SNEGSKA (reference sequence). The CDR3 DNA reads as TGCAGTGATAGAGTCGGCGGAAACTCCTACGAGCAGTACTTC. Translation gives CSDRVGGNSYEQYF.